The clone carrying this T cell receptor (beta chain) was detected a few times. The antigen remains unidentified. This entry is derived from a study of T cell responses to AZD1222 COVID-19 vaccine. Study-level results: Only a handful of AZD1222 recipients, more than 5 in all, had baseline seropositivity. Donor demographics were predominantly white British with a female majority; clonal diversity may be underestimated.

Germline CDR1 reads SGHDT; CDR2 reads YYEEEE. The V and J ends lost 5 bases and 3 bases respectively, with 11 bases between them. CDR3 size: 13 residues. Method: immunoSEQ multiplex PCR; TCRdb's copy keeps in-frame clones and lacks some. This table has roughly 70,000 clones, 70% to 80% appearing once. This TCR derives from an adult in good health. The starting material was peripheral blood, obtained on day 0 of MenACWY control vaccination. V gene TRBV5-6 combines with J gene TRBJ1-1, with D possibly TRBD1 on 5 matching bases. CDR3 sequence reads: CASSPGLDTEAFF. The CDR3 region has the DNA TGTGCCAGCAGTCCAGGGCTGGACACTGAAGCTTTCTTT.